This passage covers 21 T cell receptor beta chains from one sample sequenced in a study of blood T cell repertoires in COVID-19. Libraries were prepared by immunoSEQ multiplex PCR; TCRdb keeps only in-frame clonotypes and omits some of them. Of about 200,000 clones detected, around 87% appear once; the ten largest clones hold 3% to 3.5%. The sample was peripheral blood. These receptors all stem from a man aged 55 to 69 with acute or convalescent COVID-19.

This clone was detected a few times. The chain joins TRBV6-5 to TRBJ1-2; unclear D gene. CDR1 and CDR2 from the germline V gene are MNHEY and SVGAGI. V dropped 6 bases and J dropped 2 bases, with 16 bases sitting between them. The CDR3 runs to 15 residues. In nucleotides, the CDR3 is TGTGCCAGCAGCCCCGGGAACCATCCGAACTATGGCTACACCTTC. As protein: CASSPGNHPNYGYTF.

This clone appeared once. The chain recombines TRBV19 with TRBJ2-1; 10 nucleotides align to TRBD1. Per germline, CDR1 LNHDA and CDR2 SQIVND (reference sequence). V dropped 6 bases and J dropped 3; count of bases not matched to a gene: 14. The CDR3 is 18 amino acids. CDR3 region: CASSDRGLPASGYNEQFF. The CDR3 DNA is TGTGCCAGTAGCGACAGGGGGCTTCCCGCCTCCGGCTACAATGAGCAGTTCTTC.

CDR3 nucleotide sequence: TGCGCCAGCAGCCAAGAACTACAGGGCTCTGGAAACACCATATATTTT. Protein product: CASSQELQGSGNTIYF. The V and J genes are TRBV4-3 and TRBJ1-3, with a possible D match to TRBD1 (6 bases). Germline V gene sequence: CDR1 LGHNA, CDR2 YSLEER. Trimming left V 0 bases short and J 0 bases short, with 9 bases between. The CDR3 loop spans 16 amino acids.

The rearrangement joins TRBV12-2 to TRBJ1-5. TRBV12-2 corresponds to a pseudogene. The CDR3 runs 17 residues. The CDR3 sequence: CASRLAFEGGRNQPQHF. DNA for the CDR3: TGTGCAAGTCGCTTGGCATTCGAGGGAGGGCGCAATCAGCCCCAGCATTTT.

This chain connects TRBV19 to TRBJ1-4, with D possibly being TRBD1 (5 bases). With 3 bases removed from V and 5 bases from J, the gap between germline ends came to 16 bases. This CDR3 is built from 16 residues. The germline gives CDR1 LNHDA, CDR2 SQIVND (reference sequence). The CDR3 DNA reads TGTGCCAGTAGTATCTCCTCCAGGGCAGGGAATGAAAAACTGTTTTTT. As protein: CASSISSRAGNEKLFF.

This sequence joins TRBV7-8 and TRBJ2-3; 7 nucleotides match TRBD1. CDR1 and CDR2 (germline): SGHVS, FQNEAQ. This CDR3 contains 16 residues. V shed 3 bases and J 1 base; nucleotides not matched to a gene: 7. CDR3 in amino acids: CASSLTGPLGTDTQYF. The CDR3 DNA is TGTGCCAGCAGCTTGACAGGGCCCCTGGGCACAGATACGCAGTATTTT.

The chain employs TRBV27 and TRBJ2-7; TRBD2 matches 7 bases. V dropped 5 bases and J dropped 6; count of bases not matched to a gene: 10. This CDR3 comprises 14 residues. Germline CDR1 reads MNHEY; CDR2 reads SMNVEV (reference sequence). This CDR3 reads CASSTNRPGGEQYF. The CDR3 nucleotides read TGTGCCAGCAGTACCAACAGGCCGGGGGGCGAGCAGTACTTC.

The CDR3 DNA reads TGTGCCAGCAGTCCCGGGGGACCTGGAAACACCATATATTTT. It encodes CASSPGGPGNTIYF. J is TRBJ1-3 and V is TRBV6-6, with D perhaps TRBD1 (5 bases). CDR1 is MNHNY, CDR2 SVGAGI, per germline (reference sequence). The CDR3 spans 14 residues. Trimming left V 5 bases short and J 2 bases short, with 10 bases between.

This chain links TRBV23-1 with TRBJ2-5; 7 bases agree with TRBD1. TRBV23-1 is an ORF for which the function is uncertain. This CDR3 is 16 amino acids long. V shed 0 bases, J shed 5 bases, and the junction held 9 bases outside the gene matches. Here the CDR3 DNA reads TGCGCCAGCAGTCAATCGCTAGGGGGCATTTCGGAGACCCAGTACTTC. As protein: CASSQSLGGISETQYF.

The rearrangement links TRBV6-1 to TRBJ1-5, with TRBD1 identical over 7 bases. The CDR3 has 16 residues. Germline V gene sequence: CDR1 MNHNS, CDR2 SASEGT. V lost 1 base, J lost 0 bases, and 3 bases stayed unmatched. Here the CDR3 reads CASSEGRTGSNQPQHF. CDR3 DNA sequence: TGTGCCAGCAGTGAAGGCCGGACAGGTAGCAATCAGCCCCAGCATTTT.

The chain links TRBV15 to TRBJ2-3; 13 bases fit TRBD2. Germline CDR1 and CDR2: LNHNV and YYDKDF (reference sequence). J was trimmed by 0 bases and V by 9 bases; bases with no gene match: 18. This CDR3 has 20 residues. The CDR3 loop is CATNAGTSGEPATSTDTQYF. CDR3 DNA: TGTGCCACGAACGCAGGGACTAGCGGGGAGCCCGCGACTAGCACAGATACGCAGTATTTT.

This clone was observed a few times. The V and J genes are TRBV12-5 and TRBJ2-1; 8 bases match TRBD1. V was pared by 6 bases and J by 0 bases, with 13 bases of the junction left unmatched. The germline gives CDR1 LGHNT, CDR2 FRNRAP. The CDR3 runs 18 residues. CDR3 DNA sequence: TGTGCTAGTGGACCGGGACAGGCGCTTCTAAGCTCCTACAATGAGCAGTTCTTC. Translating gives CASGPGQALLSSYNEQFF.

This chain joins TRBV7-3 and TRBJ2-1; TRBD2 matches at 16 bases. Germline V gives CDR1 SGHTA, CDR2 FQGTGA. J was trimmed by 15 bases and V by 1 base; bases with no gene match: 6. This CDR3 has 15 amino acids. This CDR3 reads CASSLSGTSGGAVFF. CDR3 nucleotide sequence: TGTGCCAGCAGCTTAAGTGGGACTAGCGGGGGGGCGGTGTTCTTC. The whole variable domain, remainder taken from reference TRBV7-3 and TRBJ2-1, is GAGVSQTPSNKVTEKGKYVELRCDPISGHTALYWYRQSLGQGPEFLIYFQGTGAADDSGLPNDRFFAVRPEGSVSTLKIQRTERGDSAVYLCASSLSGTSGGAVFFGPGTRLTVL.

J is TRBJ2-1 and V is TRBV18; 8 nucleotides agree with TRBD2. The germline CDR1 and CDR2 sequences are KGHSH and LQKENI. There are 15 residues in the CDR3. The J segment lost 7 bases and the V segment lost 6 bases, leaving 11 bases of the junction unmatched. CDR3 amino acids: CASSPSRGAWNEQFF. CDR3 nucleotide sequence: TGTGCCAGCTCCCCATCGCGGGGGGCCTGGAATGAGCAGTTCTTC.

The chain carries TRBV15 and TRBJ1-2, with D possibly matching TRBD1 (6 bases). V was cut by 1 base and J by 7 bases, with 7 bases left in between. The CDR3 spans 12 residues. Per the germline V gene, CDR1 is LNHNV and CDR2 is YYDKDF (reference sequence). The CDR3 nucleotides read TGTGCCACCAGCAGAGGGGGGCGTGGCTACACCTTC. It specifies CATSRGGRGYTF.

This clone was recorded once. CDR3 sequence: CASSQDPYRGFYEQYF. The CDR3 bases are TGTGCCAGCAGCCAAGATCCGTACCGGGGATTCTACGAGCAGTACTTC. The V gene is TRBV3-1 (or the pseudogene TRBV3-2), the J gene TRBJ2-7; the D gene is possibly TRBD2 (5 bases). Between the trimmed V and J ends, which lost 0 bases and 3 bases, there was a span of 15 bases. Germline-derived CDR1 and CDR2 are LGHDT and YNNKEL (reference sequence). The CDR3 is 16 residues long.

The rearrangement links TRBV27 to TRBJ1-2; 10 bases align to TRBD1. This CDR3 is built from 13 residues. V lost 6 bases to trimming and J lost 10 bases; unmatched junction nucleotides: 8. Per the germline V gene, CDR1 is MNHEY and CDR2 is SMNVEV (reference sequence). CDR3 bases: TGTGCCAGCAGCCTAGGACGACAGGGGGCCTACACCTTC. It codes for CASSLGRQGAYTF.

The rearrangement uses TRBV2 and TRBJ1-6; the match to TRBD1 covers 8 bases. The J segment lost 8 bases and the V segment lost 6 bases, leaving 3 bases of the junction unmatched. The germline V gene has CDR1 SNHLY and CDR2 FYNNEI. The CDR3 covers 13 residues. CDR3 coding DNA: TGTGCCAGCAGAGTGACAGGGGATTCACCCCTCCACTTT. It translates to CASRVTGDSPLHF.

The chain joins TRBV11-2 to TRBJ2-3; 12 bases align to TRBD2. The CDR3 is made up of 17 amino acids. Trimming cost V 1 base and J 8 bases; bases outside gene matches: 10. Germline CDR1 reads SGHAT; CDR2 reads FQNNGV. The CDR3 sequence is CASSLASASGGAGTQYF. For the CDR3, the DNA is TGTGCCAGCAGCTTAGCCTCGGCTAGCGGGGGGGCCGGTACGCAGTATTTT.

The rearrangement links TRBV7-9 to TRBJ2-3, with a tentative D call TRBD1 (6 bases). V was shortened by 0 bases and J by 3 bases, with 7 bases between the two germline ends. The CDR3 extends over 14 amino acids. Germline V CDR1 and CDR2: SEHNR, FQNEAQ (reference sequence). CDR3 loop: CASSLAGQTDTQYF. The CDR3 DNA is TGTGCCAGCAGCTTAGCGGGACAAACAGATACGCAGTATTTT.

The chain couples TRBV6-2 or TRBV6-3 to TRBJ1-1; no reliable D call. Trimming removed 2 bases from V and 3 bases from J, with 7 bases in between. CDR1 is MNHEY and CDR2 is SVGEGT in the germline V gene. This CDR3 is 13 amino acids long. The CDR3 here is CASSYKRYTEAFF. The CDR3 DNA reads as TGTGCCAGCAGTTACAAGAGATACACTGAAGCTTTCTTT.